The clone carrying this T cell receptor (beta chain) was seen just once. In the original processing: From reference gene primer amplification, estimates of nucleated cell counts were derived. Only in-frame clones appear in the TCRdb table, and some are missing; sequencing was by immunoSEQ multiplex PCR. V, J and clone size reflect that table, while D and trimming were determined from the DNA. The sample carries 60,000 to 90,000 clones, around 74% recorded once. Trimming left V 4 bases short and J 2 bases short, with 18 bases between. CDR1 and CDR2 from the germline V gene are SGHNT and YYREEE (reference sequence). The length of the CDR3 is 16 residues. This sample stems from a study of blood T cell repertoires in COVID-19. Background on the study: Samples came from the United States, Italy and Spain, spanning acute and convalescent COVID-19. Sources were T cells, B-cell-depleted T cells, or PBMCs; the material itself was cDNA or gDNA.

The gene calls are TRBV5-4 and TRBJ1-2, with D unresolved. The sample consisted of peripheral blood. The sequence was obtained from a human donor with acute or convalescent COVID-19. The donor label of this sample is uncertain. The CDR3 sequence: CASSQRAGESNYGYTF. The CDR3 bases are TGTGCCAGCAGCCAACGTGCTGGGGAGTCCAACTATGGCTACACCTTC. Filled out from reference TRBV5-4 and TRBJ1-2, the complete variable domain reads ETGVTQSPTHLIKTRGQQVTLRCSSQSGHNTVSWYQQALGQGPQFIFQYYREEENGRGNFPPRFSGLQFPNYSSELNVNALELDDSALYLCASSQRAGESNYGYTFGSGTRLTVV.